This TCR beta chain came from a study of blood T cell repertoires in COVID-19 (TCRdb year 2020). A note on the overall study: Collaborator samples came from the United States, Italy and Spain and covered acute and convalescent phases of COVID-19. The prospective study material was composed of cDNA or gDNA derived from T cells, B-cell-depleted T cells, or PBMCs. Subjects who had been exposed to COVID-19, were actively infected with it, or had recovered from it provided the deeply sampled blood TCRbeta repertoires that made up the dataset. The repertoires were made available in a free public database intended to serve as a resource for research on the immune response to SARS-CoV-2. The samples were drawn from two sources: the first 160 participants of the ongoing ImmuneRACE study, and over 1,000 subjects contributed by 6 global collaborators. Sample metadata almost always included a de-identified subject ID, COVID-19 status, age in years and sex. Where HLA class I and class II types were available, the types were taken from metadata supplied by the sample provider, not from assay-based typing.

For CDR1 and CDR2, the germline V gene lists SGHRS and YFSETQ. V ends up 0 bases short and J 9 bases short, with an unmatched junction base count of 13. Counted from cysteine to phenylalanine, this CDR3 has 18 amino acids. Only CDR3 DNA is held: 54 bases, read in frame from base 1. With respect to this clone: The specificity of this receptor is unknown. The sample holds no much larger clone one base away, and base qualities are not on file.

TCRbeta CDR3 regions were amplified from genomic DNA by means of the immunoSEQ Assay, a bias-controlled multiplex PCR. In the original analysis: Nucleated cell counts per sample were estimated from amplification of reference gene primers within the assay. To quantify the absolute abundance of each unique TCRbeta CDR3 rearrangement, sequence reads were collapsed and filtered. Productive Simpson clonality was computed per sample as the square root of Simpson's diversity index over productive rearrangements. Imported from immuneACCESS, the table was reduced by TCRdb to in-frame sequences with V and J called. These copies leave out some clones; in studies compared against another copy, an unresolved V gene accounts for under half, and the cause of the remainder is not known. From that table come the V and J calls and clone size; the DNA was used to work out D and trimming. The sample table holds about 170,000 clones, of which roughly 84% were seen once. Over 2.5% of the sample comes from the top ten.

Each collaborating institution followed its own protocols to collect whole blood in K2EDTA tubes. For TCRbeta analysis, collaborators shipped samples in one of three forms: frozen whole blood, isolated PBMCs, or DNA extracted from either of those sample types. General findings and caveats noted by the study authors: How much clinical and demographic metadata was included differed by source and by participant, and the metadata was provided uncurated.

The source material was peripheral blood. This TCR was recovered from a human donor with acute or convalescent COVID-19. The donor label of this sample is uncertain. The sequence is built from TRBV5-1 and TRBJ2-2; TRBD2 lines up with 11 middle nucleotides. For the CDR3, the sequence is CASSLAGGTSGPRRELFF. The nucleotide sequence reads TGCGCCAGCAGCTTGGCCGGAGGGACTAGCGGACCGCGTAGGGAGCTGTTTTTT.